The 10 T cell receptor beta chains below all came from one sample that was sequenced in a study of T cell responses to AZD1222 COVID-19 vaccine. Some clones are missing from TCRdb's copy, which holds only in-frame ones; the method was immunoSEQ multiplex PCR. The data contain around 160,000 clones, about 90% of them seen just once; the ten biggest clones take up around 5.5%. The sample was peripheral blood, taken on day 0 of AZD1222 vaccination. The source of these receptors is an adult in good health.

This clone occurred once. V gene TRBV19 combines with J gene TRBJ1-2, with D unclear. The CDR3 consists of 10 residues. The germline CDR1 and CDR2 sequences are LNHDA and SQIVND (reference sequence). The V end was cut by 8 bases, the J end by 6 bases, with 7 bases between. CDR3 DNA: TGTGCCAGTTCGGGGAATGGCTACACCTTC. It codes for CASSGNGYTF.

The V and J genes are TRBV7-9 and TRBJ2-3, with D possibly being TRBD2 (7 bases). Germline values: CDR1 SEHNR, CDR2 FQNEAQ (reference sequence). V gave up 5 bases and J gave up 0 bases, with 15 bases separating them. This CDR3 spans 16 amino acids. The CDR3 loop reads CASSPGAGASTDTQYF. CDR3 sequence (DNA): TGTGCCAGCAGCCCCGGGGCGGGGGCGAGCACAGATACGCAGTATTTT.

The CDR3 DNA follows: TGTGCCATCAAAGGACAGGATCAAGAGACCCAGTACTTC. It is translated as CAIKGQDQETQYF. This chain links TRBV10-3 with TRBJ2-5; TRBD1 aligns across 7 bases. The V gene end was trimmed by 7 bases and the J gene end by 2 bases; junction bases not matched to a gene: 4. The CDR3 contains 13 residues. The germline V gene encodes CDR1 ENHRY and CDR2 SYGVKD.

V gene TRBV6-5 combines with J gene TRBJ2-5; D is tentatively TRBD1 or TRBD2 (6 bases each). CDR3 size: 14 residues. V lost 6 bases and J 4 bases, leaving 15 bases between the germline ends. CDR1 MNHEY and CDR2 SVGAGI come from the germline V gene. The CDR3 region has the DNA TGTGCCAGCAGCCAACCACAGGGAGGAGAGACCCAGTACTTC. This sequence encodes CASSQPQGGETQYF.

V usage is TRBV30 and J usage is TRBJ1-5; TRBD1 matches 10 bases. V lost 3 bases and J lost 3; bases outside the gene matches: 2. The CDR3 is 14 amino acids. The germline V gene encodes CDR1 GTSNPN and CDR2 SVGIG (reference sequence). CDR3 region: CAWRDRGNNQPQHF. The CDR3, as DNA: TGTGCCTGGAGGGACAGGGGGAACAATCAGCCCCAGCATTTT.

J is TRBJ1-1 and V is TRBV10-3; perhaps TRBD1 as D (6 bases). The ends were cut back, 0 bases at V and 0 bases at J, with 20 bases in the middle. From germline, CDR1 is ENHRY and CDR2 SYGVKD. CDR3 length: 19 amino acids. The CDR3 spells CAISESGGQGMTLNTEAFF. As DNA, the CDR3 is TGTGCCATCAGTGAGTCAGGGGGGCAGGGGATGACCTTGAACACTGAAGCTTTCTTT.

CDR3 loop: CASSLGGGNPEAFF. The CDR3 DNA reads as TGCGCCAGCAGCTTGGGGGGAGGGAACCCAGAAGCTTTCTTT. The chain couples TRBV5-1 to TRBJ1-1; D call uncertain. Trimming left V 0 bases short and J 8 bases short, with 14 bases between. Germline lookup yields CDR1 SGHRS and CDR2 YFSETQ. The CDR3 runs to 14 residues.

V and J are TRBV6-5 and TRBJ2-7; D perhaps matches TRBD2 (5 bases). V was clipped by 6 bases and J by 0 bases, with 15 bases between them. The CDR3 length is 15 residues. Germline V CDR1 and CDR2: MNHEY, SVGAGI. The CDR3 sequence is CASRSLGRDSYEQYF. DNA for the CDR3: TGTGCCAGCAGGAGCCTCGGACGGGACTCCTACGAGCAGTACTTC.

V is TRBV12-3 or TRBV12-4 and J is TRBJ1-1; TRBD1 matches at 7 bases. V was clipped by 3 bases and J by 4 bases; unmatched bases: 2. The CDR3 sequence is 13 residues long. CDR3 sequence: CASSLTGITEAFF. The DNA of the CDR3 is TGTGCCAGCAGTTTGACAGGGATCACTGAAGCTTTCTTT.

The genes are TRBV7-9 and TRBJ1-6; tentatively, D is TRBD1 (6 bases). The CDR3 is 16 amino acids. The V gene's germline CDR1 is SEHNR and CDR2 FQNEAQ (reference sequence). The V end was cut by 2 bases, the J end by 1 base, with 9 bases between. CDR3 amino acids: CASSLQGRSYNSPLHF. The CDR3 bases are TGTGCCAGCAGCTTACAGGGGCGATCCTATAATTCACCCCTCCACTTT.